Listed below are T cell receptor beta chains from one sample, sequenced in a study of CD8+CD57+ T cells in acquired aplastic anemia. MiXCR, applied by TCRdb to the reads, yields one record per CDR3 protein. The sample has approximately 170,000 distinct CDR3 sequences, about half seen once. The sequenced sample consisted of sorted CD4+, CD8+, or CD8+CD57+ T cells (not recorded which) from PBMCs. The receptors derive from a human donor in good health, serving as a control. Each CDR3 is given with its conserved first and last residue. A D gene is named only where the DNA matches it firmly. Only part of the rows carry a size: once, few, many, or a class if the clone is expanded.

size,J,V,D,CDR3,DNA
.,TRBJ2-2,TRBV27,.,CASSLRWRQTTGELFF,TGTGCCAGCAGTTTACGTTGGCGCCAGACCACCGGGGAGCTGTTTTTT
.,TRBJ2-7,TRBV18,.,CASSPGGQYEQYF,TGTGCCAGCTCACCGGGGGGACAGTACGAGCAGTACTTC
.,TRBJ2-7,TRBV7-2,.,CASSSQIYEQYF,TGTGCCAGCAGCTCACAAATCTACGAGCAGTACTTC
.,TRBJ1-1,TRBV24-1,TRBD1,CATSTGAGNTEAFF,TGTGCCACCAGCACAGGGGCCGGAAACACTGAAGCTTTCTTT
many,TRBJ2-7,TRBV20-1,TRBD2,CSAAAGGTLYEQYF,TGCAGTGCCGCCGCGGGGGGGACCCTCTACGAGCAGTACTTC
.,TRBJ2-5,TRBV20-1,.,CSARKQAQYF,TGCAGTGCTAGAAAGCAGGCCCAGTACTTC
many,TRBJ1-2,TRBV20-1,.,CSAPGGAYDFYGYTF,TGCAGTGCTCCCGGCGGGGCATACGATTTTTATGGCTACACCTTC
.,TRBJ2-5,TRBV12-3/TRBV12-4,TRBD2,CASLYSGTSGRETQYF,TGTGCCAGCCTCTACTCCGGGACTAGCGGGAGGGAGACCCAGTACTTC
.,TRBJ1-1,TRBV7-9,.,CASSASYRGTGMNTEAFF,TGTGCCAGCAGCGCTAGTTATAGGGGCACGGGGATGAACACTGAAGCTTTCTTT
.,TRBJ1-1,TRBV6-5,.,CASSYRAGGTEAFF,TGTGCCAGCAGCTACCGTGCTGGGGGCACTGAAGCTTTCTTT
.,TRBJ1-2,TRBV19,.,CASGQSAYGYTF,TGTGCCAGTGGGCAGTCCGCCTATGGCTACACCTTC
few,TRBJ1-5,TRBV5-1,.,CASSLYPGPYSNQPQHF,TGTGCCAGCAGCTTATACCCGGGACCATATAGCAATCAGCCCCAGCATTTT
.,TRBJ1-1,TRBV2,.,CASSGATANTEAFF,TGTGCCAGCAGTGGCGCGACAGCGAACACTGAAGCTTTCTTT
.,TRBJ1-1,TRBV29-1,.,CRLPGGGEAFF,TGCAGACTACCGGGAGGAGGTGAAGCTTTCTTT
.,TRBJ1-6,TRBV12-3/TRBV12-4,TRBD1,CASSSRRTGDSPLHF,TGTGCCAGCAGTTCCAGGAGGACAGGGGACTCACCCCTCCACTTT
.,TRBJ1-1,TRBV6-6,TRBD1,CASRADRGGTEAFF,TGTGCCAGCAGAGCCGACAGGGGAGGGACTGAAGCTTTCTTT